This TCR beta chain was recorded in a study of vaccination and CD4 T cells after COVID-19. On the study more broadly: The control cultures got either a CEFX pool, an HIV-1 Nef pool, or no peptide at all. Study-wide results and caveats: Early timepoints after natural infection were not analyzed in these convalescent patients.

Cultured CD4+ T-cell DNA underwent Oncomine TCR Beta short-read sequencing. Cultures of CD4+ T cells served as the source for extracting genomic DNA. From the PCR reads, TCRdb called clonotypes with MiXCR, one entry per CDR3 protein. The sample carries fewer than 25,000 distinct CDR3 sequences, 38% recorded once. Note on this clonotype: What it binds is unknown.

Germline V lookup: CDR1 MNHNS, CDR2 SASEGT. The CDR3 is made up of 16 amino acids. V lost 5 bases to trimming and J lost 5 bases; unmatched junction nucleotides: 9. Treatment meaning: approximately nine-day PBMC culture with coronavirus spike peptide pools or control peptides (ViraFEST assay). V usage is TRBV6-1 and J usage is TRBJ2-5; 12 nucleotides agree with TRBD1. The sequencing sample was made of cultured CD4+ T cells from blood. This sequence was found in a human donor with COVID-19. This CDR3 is CASSIRDRGLGETQYF. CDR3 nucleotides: TGTGCCAGCAGTATCCGGGACAGGGGGCTAGGGGAGACCCAGTACTTC.